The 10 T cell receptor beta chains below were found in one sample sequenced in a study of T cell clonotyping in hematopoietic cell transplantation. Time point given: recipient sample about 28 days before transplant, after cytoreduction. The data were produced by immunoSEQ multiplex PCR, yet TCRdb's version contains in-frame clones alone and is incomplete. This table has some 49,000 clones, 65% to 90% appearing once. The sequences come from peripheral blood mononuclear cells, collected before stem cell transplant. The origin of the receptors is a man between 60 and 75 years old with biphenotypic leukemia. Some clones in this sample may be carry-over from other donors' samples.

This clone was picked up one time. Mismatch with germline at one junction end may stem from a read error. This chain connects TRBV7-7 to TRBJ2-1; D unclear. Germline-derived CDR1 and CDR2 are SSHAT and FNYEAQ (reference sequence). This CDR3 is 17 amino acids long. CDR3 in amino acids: CASSLSFSADSYNEQFF. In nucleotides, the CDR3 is TGTGCTAGCAGCTTAAGCTTTAGTGCGGACTCCTACAATGAGCAGTTCTTC.

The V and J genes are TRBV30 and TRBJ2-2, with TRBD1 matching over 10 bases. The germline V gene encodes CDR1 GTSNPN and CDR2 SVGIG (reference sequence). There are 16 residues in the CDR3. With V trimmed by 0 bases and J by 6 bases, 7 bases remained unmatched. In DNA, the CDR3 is TGTGCCTGGAGTGTTCCCGGGACAGGGGAAGCCGGGGAGCTGTTTTTT. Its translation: CAWSVPGTGEAGELFF.

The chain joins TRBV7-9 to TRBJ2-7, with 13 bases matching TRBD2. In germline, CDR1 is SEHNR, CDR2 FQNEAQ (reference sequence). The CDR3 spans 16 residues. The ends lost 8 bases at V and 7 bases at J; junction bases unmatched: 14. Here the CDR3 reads CASAKEAGTSGKEQYF. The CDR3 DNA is TGTGCCAGCGCCAAAGAAGCCGGGACTAGCGGGAAAGAGCAGTACTTC. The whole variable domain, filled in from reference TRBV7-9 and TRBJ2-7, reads DTGVSQNPRHKITKRGQNVTFRCDPISEHNRLYWYRQTLGQGPEFLTYFQNEAQLEKSRLLSDRFSAERPKGSFSTLEIQRTEQGDSAMYLCASAKEAGTSGKEQYFGPGTRLTVT.

The CDR3 DNA follows: TGTGCCAGCAGCTTAGGACCCCTAGCGGGAGGCCTCTACGAGCAGTACTTC. It codes for CASSLGPLAGGLYEQYF. The V gene is TRBV7-2, the J gene TRBJ2-7, with 11 bases lining up with TRBD2. V was clipped by 1 base and J by 3 bases; unmatched bases: 8. Germline values: CDR1 SGHTA, CDR2 FQGNSA. CDR3 length: 17 amino acids.

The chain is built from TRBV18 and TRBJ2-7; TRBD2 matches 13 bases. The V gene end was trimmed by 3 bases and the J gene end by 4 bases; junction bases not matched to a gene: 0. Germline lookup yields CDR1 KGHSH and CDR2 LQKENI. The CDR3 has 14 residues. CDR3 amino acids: CASSPGLAGYEQYF. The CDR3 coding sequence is TGTGCCAGCTCACCGGGACTAGCGGGGTACGAGCAGTACTTC.

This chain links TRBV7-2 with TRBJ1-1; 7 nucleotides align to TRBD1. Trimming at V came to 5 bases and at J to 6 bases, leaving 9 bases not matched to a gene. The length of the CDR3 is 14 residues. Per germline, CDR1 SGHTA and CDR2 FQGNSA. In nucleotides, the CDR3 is TGTGCCAGCAGCCTCAACAGGGGCCAGGCTGAAGCTTTCTTT. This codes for CASSLNRGQAEAFF.

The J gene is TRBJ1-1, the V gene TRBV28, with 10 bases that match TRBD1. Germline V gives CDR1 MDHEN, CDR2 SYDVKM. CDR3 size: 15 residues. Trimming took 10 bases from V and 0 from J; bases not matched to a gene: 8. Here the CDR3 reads CATMDRGVMNTEAFF. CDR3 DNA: TGTGCCACAATGGACAGGGGGGTCATGAACACTGAAGCTTTCTTT.

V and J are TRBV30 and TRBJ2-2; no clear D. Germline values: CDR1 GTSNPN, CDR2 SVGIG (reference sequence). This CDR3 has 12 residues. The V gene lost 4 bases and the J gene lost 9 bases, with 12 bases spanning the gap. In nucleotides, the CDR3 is TGTGCCTGGATACGACTCAACCGGGAGCTGTTTTTT. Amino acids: CAWIRLNRELFF.

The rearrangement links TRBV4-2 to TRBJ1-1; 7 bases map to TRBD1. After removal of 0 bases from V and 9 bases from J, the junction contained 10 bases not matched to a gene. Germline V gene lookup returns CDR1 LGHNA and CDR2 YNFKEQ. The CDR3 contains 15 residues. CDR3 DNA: TGTGCCAGCAGCCAAGATCCGCAGGGGGTTGGGAAAGCTTTCTTT. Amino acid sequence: CASSQDPQGVGKAFF.

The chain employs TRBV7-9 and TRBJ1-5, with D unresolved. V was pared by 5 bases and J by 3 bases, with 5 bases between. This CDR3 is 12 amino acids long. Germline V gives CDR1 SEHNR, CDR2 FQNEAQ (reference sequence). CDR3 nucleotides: TGTGCCAGCAGCGGCAACAATCAGCCCCAGCATTTT. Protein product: CASSGNNQPQHF.